This passage covers 27 T cell receptor beta chains from one sample sequenced in a study of blood T cell repertoires in COVID-19. Method: immunoSEQ multiplex PCR; TCRdb's copy keeps in-frame clones and lacks some. The sample holds 490,000 or so clones; approximately 87% are singletons and the top ten take approximately 1.8%. Sequenced sample: PBMCs or T cells enriched from blood (not recorded which). The receptors derive from a woman aged 40 to 49 who had recovered from COVID-19.

This sequence joins TRBV10-3 and TRBJ2-7, with 7 positions matching TRBD1. With V trimmed by 2 bases and J by 4 bases, 2 bases remained unmatched. Germline assignment: CDR1 ENHRY and CDR2 SYGVKD. This CDR3 region has 13 residues. CDR3 sequence reads: CAISERDSYEQYF. The DNA of the CDR3 is TGTGCCATCAGTGAGCGGGACAGTTACGAGCAGTACTTC.

The chain uses TRBV11-3 and TRBJ1-3, with D perhaps TRBD1 (5 bases). Germline V gene sequence: CDR1 SGHNT, CDR2 YENEEA. Trimming took 5 bases from V and 5 from J, leaving 13 bases between them. The CDR3 runs 14 residues. The CDR3 is CASSPPAGRNTIYF. The DNA for the CDR3 is TGTGCCAGCAGCCCCCCGGCAGGGAGAAACACCATATATTTT.

As DNA, the CDR3 is TGCAGCGTTGAACCCGGGACTAGCGGTTTTTCCTACAATGAGCAGTTCTTC. Its translation is CSVEPGTSGFSYNEQFF. The J gene is TRBJ2-1, the V gene TRBV29-1; 11 nucleotides line up with TRBD2. CDR1 is SQVTM, CDR2 ANQGSEA, per germline. J was trimmed by 1 base and V by 2 bases; bases with no gene match: 7. The CDR3 loop spans 17 amino acids.

The chain couples TRBV7-2 to TRBJ1-4; TRBD1 might be the D (5 bases). This CDR3 has 15 residues. The V end lost 4 bases, the J end lost 4 bases, and 13 bases lay between the germline ends. Germline CDR1 reads SGHTA; CDR2 reads FQGNSA. CDR3 nucleotides: TGTGCCAGCAGCTCGGGGGGACTATATAATGAAAAACTGTTTTTT. It yields the protein CASSSGGLYNEKLFF.

The CDR3 DNA is TGCGCCAGCAGCCCCCGCGGGGACAGCTCCTACAATGAGCAGTTCTTC. Translating gives CASSPRGDSSYNEQFF. The chain joins TRBV5-1 to TRBJ2-1, with D perhaps TRBD1 (7 bases). Germline loops: CDR1 SGHRS, CDR2 YFSETQ. CDR3 size: 16 residues. The V and J ends lost 4 bases and 0 bases respectively, with 14 bases between them. Full variable domain (outside the CDR3, taken from reference TRBV5-1 and TRBJ2-1): KAGVTQTPRYLIKTRGQQVTLSCSPISGHRSVSWYQQTPGQGLQFLFEYFSETQRNKGNFPGRFSGRQFSNSRSEMNVSTLELGDSALYLCASSPRGDSSYNEQFFGPGTRLTVL.

The V gene is TRBV9, the J gene TRBJ1-2; TRBD1 agrees at 7 bases. Germline values: CDR1 SGDLS, CDR2 YYNGEE. J lost 7 bases, V lost 0 bases, and 9 bases had no gene match. The CDR3 consists of 15 residues. CDR3 region: CASSVEGTVAGGYTF. CDR3 bases: TGTGCCAGCAGCGTAGAGGGGACAGTTGCCGGTGGCTACACCTTC.

In this sample, this clone turned up once. V is TRBV10-3 and J is TRBJ1-1, with 9 nucleotides matching TRBD1. Losses at the gene ends were 6 bases for V and 0 bases for J; bases not matched to a gene: 2. The germline CDR1 and CDR2 sequences are ENHRY and SYGVKD. The CDR3 is made up of 14 amino acids. The CDR3 sequence is CAIRGTGLNTEAFF. For the CDR3, the DNA is TGTGCCATCAGGGGGACAGGGTTGAACACTGAAGCTTTCTTT.

The chain employs TRBV7-2 and TRBJ2-1; TRBD2 agrees at 8 bases. V lost 3 bases and J lost 3; bases outside the gene matches: 4. The CDR3 totals 15 residues. The germline gives CDR1 SGHTA, CDR2 FQGNSA. CDR3 in amino acids: CASSLDTSGYNEQFF. CDR3 coding DNA: TGTGCCAGCAGCTTGGATACTAGCGGCTACAATGAGCAGTTCTTC.

In this sample, this clone turned up once. The chain links TRBV2 to TRBJ2-3; D is possibly TRBD2 (5 bases). Germline values: CDR1 SNHLY, CDR2 FYNNEI. Trimming stripped 6 bases from V and 2 bases from J, with 9 bases between. The CDR3 contains 13 residues. The chain's CDR3 is CASREGFTDTQYF. The DNA of the CDR3 is TGTGCCAGCAGAGAGGGATTCACAGATACGCAGTATTTT.

The chain has TRBV4-3 and TRBJ1-2, with TRBD1 matching 7 bases. The V segment lost 0 bases and the J segment 8 bases; nucleotides outside the gene matches: 3. This CDR3 comprises 13 residues. The V gene's germline CDR1 is LGHNA and CDR2 YSLEER. CDR3 sequence reads: CASSQELGGGYTF. CDR3 nucleotides: TGCGCCAGCAGCCAAGAACTAGGGGGCGGCTACACCTTC.

V and J are TRBV19 and TRBJ1-5, with D unresolved. Germline values: CDR1 LNHDA, CDR2 SQIVND (reference sequence). Trimming took 5 bases from V and 0 from J, leaving 14 bases between them. The CDR3 sequence is 16 residues long. Here the CDR3 reads CASSPPKVLSNQPQHF. Written as DNA, the CDR3 is TGTGCCAGTAGTCCCCCGAAAGTACTTAGCAATCAGCCCCAGCATTTT.

V usage is TRBV7-2 and J usage is TRBJ2-7; TRBD2 matches 9 bases. The CDR3 is 15 amino acids. Looked up from germline, CDR1 is SGHTA and CDR2 is FQGNSA. V shed 0 bases and J 6 bases; nucleotides not matched to a gene: 6. CDR3 amino acids: CASSLALAGSREQYF. DNA for the CDR3: TGTGCCAGCAGCTTAGCGCTAGCGGGGTCTCGCGAGCAGTACTTC.

The chain employs TRBV6-5 and TRBJ2-1, with 9 bases matching TRBD2. The CDR3 is 16 residues long. Germline assignment: CDR1 MNHEY and CDR2 SVGAGI. V trimming: 0 bases; J trimming: 7 bases; junction bases outside the gene matches: 7. The CDR3 region has the DNA TGTGCCAGCAGTTACTCTACTAGCGGGCCTGGGAATGAGCAGTTCTTC. It codes for CASSYSTSGPGNEQFF.

V gene TRBV5-8 combines with J gene TRBJ2-7, with a weak D call TRBD1 (5 bases). Germline CDR1 reads SGHTS; CDR2 reads YDEGEE. V was cut by 5 bases and J by 2 bases, with 11 bases left in between. CDR3 length: 13 residues. The CDR3 sequence: CASSTQVPYEQYF. In DNA form, the CDR3 reads TGTGCCAGCAGTACACAGGTACCCTACGAGCAGTACTTC.

The chain combines TRBV2 with TRBJ2-3; 7 bases fit TRBD1. CDR3 length: 15 residues. The V segment lost 5 bases and the J segment 1 base; nucleotides outside the gene matches: 6. Germline V lookup: CDR1 SNHLY, CDR2 FYNNEI. CDR3 in amino acids: CASSNRDRGTDTQYF. CDR3 DNA: TGTGCCAGCAGTAACCGGGACAGAGGCACAGATACGCAGTATTTT.

V and J are TRBV7-9 and TRBJ1-2; the D gene is possibly TRBD1 (6 bases). With 7 bases removed from V and 8 bases from J, the gap between germline ends came to 17 bases. Germline CDR1 reads SEHNR; CDR2 reads FQNEAQ (reference sequence). This CDR3 is built from 13 residues. This chain's CDR3 is CASNGQRGGGYTF. CDR3 bases: TGTGCCAGCAACGGACAGAGAGGTGGCGGCTACACCTTC.

The chain couples TRBV5-1 to TRBJ1-5; D is perhaps TRBD1 (5 bases). Germline V gene sequence: CDR1 SGHRS, CDR2 YFSETQ. V was trimmed by 0 bases and J by 0 bases, leaving 7 bases between them. CDR3 size: 15 residues. CDR3 loop: CASSLGQHSNQPQHF. In DNA, the CDR3 is TGCGCCAGCAGCTTGGGACAGCATAGCAATCAGCCCCAGCATTTT.

The chain uses TRBV5-1 and TRBJ2-3; D is perhaps TRBD2 (5 bases). The CDR3 is 15 amino acids. V dropped 5 bases and J dropped 5 bases, with 18 bases sitting between them. From germline, CDR1 is SGHRS and CDR2 YFSETQ. CDR3 in DNA: TGCGCCAGCAGATCCGGACTGCCTGTAATAGATACGCAGTATTTT. Amino acids: CASRSGLPVIDTQYF.

This chain joins TRBV3-1 (or the pseudogene TRBV3-2) and TRBJ1-2; weak D call: TRBD1 (6 bases). From germline, CDR1 is LGHDT and CDR2 YNNKEL (reference sequence). CDR3 length equals 13 residues. With 1 base removed from V and 8 bases from J, the gap between germline ends came to 11 bases. The CDR3: CASSQGGDRGYTF. The CDR3 DNA sequence: TGTGCCAGCAGCCAAGGAGGCGACAGGGGCTACACCTTC.

The rearrangement uses TRBV13 and TRBJ2-1, with 8 nucleotides matching TRBD2. V was clipped by 1 base and J by 2 bases; unmatched bases: 7. From germline, CDR1 is PRHDT and CDR2 FYEKMQ (reference sequence). This CDR3 has 17 residues. DNA for the CDR3: TGTGCCAGCAGCTTAGAACTAGCGGAACCAACCTACAATGAGCAGTTCTTC. Translating gives CASSLELAEPTYNEQFF.

The chain has TRBV11-3 and TRBJ1-1; 9 nucleotides agree with TRBD1. The CDR3 spans 14 residues. The V and J ends lost 5 bases and 5 bases, in that order; junction bases with no gene match: 6. The germline gives CDR1 SGHNT, CDR2 YENEEA. The CDR3 protein is CASSPPDRGTEAFF. The CDR3 DNA reads TGTGCCAGCAGCCCGCCCGACAGGGGGACTGAAGCTTTCTTT.

The V and J genes are TRBV27 and TRBJ2-2, with 11 bases aligning to TRBD1. CDR3 length: 15 amino acids. Trimming removed 4 bases from V and 4 bases from J; junction bases left unmatched: 2. Germline values: CDR1 MNHEY, CDR2 SMNVEV (reference sequence). This chain's CDR3 is CASSSGQGVTGELFF. The DNA for the CDR3 is TGTGCCAGCAGTTCGGGACAGGGGGTCACCGGGGAGCTGTTTTTT.

V is TRBV30 and J is TRBJ2-7, with TRBD1 matching over 11 bases. The germline V gene has CDR1 GTSNPN and CDR2 SVGIG (reference sequence). V lost 0 bases, J lost 6 bases, and 1 base stayed unmatched. The CDR3 spans 13 residues. CDR3 in DNA: TGTGCCTGGAGTGTAGGGACAGGGGGCGAGCAGTACTTC. As protein: CAWSVGTGGEQYF. Based on the CDR3 plus reference TRBV30 and TRBJ2-7, the full variable domain is SQTIHQWPATLVQPVGSPLSLECTVEGTSNPNLYWYRQAAGRGLQLLFYSVGIGQISSEVPQNLSASRPQDRQFILSSKKLLLSDSGFYLCAWSVGTGGEQYFGPGTRLTVT.

The V call is TRBV29-1, the J call TRBJ2-4, with a tentative D call TRBD2 (6 bases). The germline gives CDR1 SQVTM, CDR2 ANQGSEA. This CDR3 region has 14 residues. V lost 7 bases, J lost 7 bases, and 20 bases lay in between. The CDR3 nucleotides are TGCAGCGCCGGGGGACCCCTGGGAGATAACATTCAGTACTTC. Protein product: CSAGGPLGDNIQYF.

The chain is built from TRBV10-2 and TRBJ1-1; D possibly corresponds to TRBD1 (5 bases). Trimming stripped 5 bases from V and 3 bases from J, with 13 bases between. This CDR3 region has 14 residues. Germline V gene lookup returns CDR1 WSHSY and CDR2 SAAADI. The CDR3 DNA reads TGCGCCAGCAGTATGGGGCAATCTCACACTGAAGCTTTCTTT. It encodes CASSMGQSHTEAFF.

The chain is built from TRBV4-3 and TRBJ2-7; D is undetermined. The V end was cut by 1 base, the J end by 2 bases, with 6 bases between. Germline V CDR1 and CDR2: LGHNA, YSLEER. The CDR3 sequence is 13 residues long. The CDR3 here is CASSQVGAYEQYF. CDR3 coding DNA: TGCGCCAGCAGCCAAGTTGGAGCCTACGAGCAGTACTTC.

This chain connects TRBV5-6 to TRBJ2-1; 8 bases line up with TRBD2. Germline V gives CDR1 SGHDT, CDR2 YYEEEE. V dropped 3 bases and J dropped 0; count of bases not matched to a gene: 8. The CDR3 is 17 amino acids. Written as DNA, the CDR3 is TGTGCCAGCAGCTCGGAGGCCAGCGGGAGCTCCTACAATGAGCAGTTCTTC. It is translated as CASSSEASGSSYNEQFF.